This T cell receptor (beta chain) was obtained from a study of blood T cell repertoires in COVID-19. Trimming pared 3 bases from V and 1 base from J, leaving 20 bases between. This CDR3 has 18 residues. The germline V gene has CDR1 SGHDN and CDR2 FVKESK. The protocol was immunoSEQ multiplex PCR, while the TCRdb copy is restricted to in-frame clones and leaves out a portion. Of roughly 200,000 clones in the sample, more than 75% were seen once. Sequenced input: peripheral blood. The source of this sequence is a man in his sixties with acute or convalescent COVID-19. The chain joins TRBV14 to TRBJ2-3; perhaps TRBD1 as D (6 bases). The CDR3 DNA follows: TGTGCCAGCAGCCAGATGCTGGGACACTCTGGGGGCACAGATACGCAGTATTTT. This translates into CASSQMLGHSGGTDTQYF.